This TCR beta chain was captured in a study of cytomegalovirus exposure and HLA in healthy donors. Germline V CDR1 and CDR2: SGHRS, YFSETQ. There are 15 residues in the CDR3. V dropped 5 bases and J dropped 4; count of bases not matched to a gene: 6. In the PCR, 60 Vbeta and 13 Jbeta primers were used. Sequencing was performed with immunoSEQ multiplex PCR; in TCRdb, only in-frame clones are kept and a portion is missing. Of approximately 150,000 clones in the sample, 75% to 90% were seen once. Sample: PBMCs. The receptor comes from a male donor in good health and CMV-seronegative. The chain links TRBV5-1 to TRBJ1-5, with 10 bases identical to TRBD1. The CDR3 bases are TGCGCCAGCAGGCCGGGACAGGGGACGAATCAGCCCCAGCATTTT. It specifies CASRPGQGTNQPQHF.